Listed here is a single T cell receptor beta chain. The data are from a study of control samples from healthy donors and cancer patients. Deletions cut 0 bases from V and 7 bases from J, with 7 bases between. This CDR3 spans 13 amino acids. Germline V gene sequence: CDR1 SGHRS, CDR2 YFSETQ. Profiled with immunoSEQ multiplex PCR; TCRdb holds only in-frame clones, not every one. The data show some 130,000 clones, over 75% seen once. This rearrangement joins TRBV5-1 to TRBJ2-2; D not certain. The sequenced material came from blood. This sequence was found in a man between 40 and 49 years old in good health. Written as DNA, the CDR3 is TGCGCCAGCAGCTTGGGTGGAGTCGGGGAGCTGTTTTTT. This encodes CASSLGGVGELFF.